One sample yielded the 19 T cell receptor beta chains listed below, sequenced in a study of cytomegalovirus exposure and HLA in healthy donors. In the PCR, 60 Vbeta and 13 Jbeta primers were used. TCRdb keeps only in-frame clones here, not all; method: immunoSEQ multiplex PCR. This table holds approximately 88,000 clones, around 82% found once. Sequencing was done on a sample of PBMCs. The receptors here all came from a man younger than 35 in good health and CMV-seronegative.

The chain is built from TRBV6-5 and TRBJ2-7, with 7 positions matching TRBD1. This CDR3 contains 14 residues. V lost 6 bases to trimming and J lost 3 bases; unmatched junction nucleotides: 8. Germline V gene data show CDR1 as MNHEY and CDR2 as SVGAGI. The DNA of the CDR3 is TGTGCCAGCAGGCCTCGACAGGGCAACTACGAGCAGTACTTC. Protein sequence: CASRPRQGNYEQYF.

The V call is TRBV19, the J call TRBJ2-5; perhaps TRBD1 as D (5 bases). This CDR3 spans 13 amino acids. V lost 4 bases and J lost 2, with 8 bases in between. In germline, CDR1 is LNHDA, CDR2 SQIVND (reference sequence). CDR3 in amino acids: CASSSQGQETQYF. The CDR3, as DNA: TGTGCCAGTAGTAGCCAGGGACAAGAGACCCAGTACTTC.

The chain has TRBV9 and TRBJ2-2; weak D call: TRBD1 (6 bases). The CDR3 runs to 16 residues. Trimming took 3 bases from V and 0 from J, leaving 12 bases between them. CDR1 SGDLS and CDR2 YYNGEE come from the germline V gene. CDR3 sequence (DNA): TGTGCCAGCAGCGCCCAGGGGATGGCGAACACCGGGGAGCTGTTTTTT. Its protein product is CASSAQGMANTGELFF.

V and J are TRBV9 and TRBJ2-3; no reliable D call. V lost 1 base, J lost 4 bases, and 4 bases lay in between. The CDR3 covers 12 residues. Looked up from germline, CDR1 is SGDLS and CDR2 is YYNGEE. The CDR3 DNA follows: TGTGCCAGCAGCGTATCGTCAGATACGCAGTATTTT. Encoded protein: CASSVSSDTQYF.

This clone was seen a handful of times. CDR3 region: CASSYSSGSNYGYTF. The CDR3 DNA reads as TGTGCCAGCAGTTACAGTTCCGGGTCCAACTATGGCTACACCTTC. The chain recombines TRBV6-5 with TRBJ1-2; D is undetermined. CDR1 and CDR2 (germline): MNHEY, SVGAGI. This CDR3 is 15 amino acids long. V lost 2 bases and J 2 bases, leaving 12 bases between the germline ends.

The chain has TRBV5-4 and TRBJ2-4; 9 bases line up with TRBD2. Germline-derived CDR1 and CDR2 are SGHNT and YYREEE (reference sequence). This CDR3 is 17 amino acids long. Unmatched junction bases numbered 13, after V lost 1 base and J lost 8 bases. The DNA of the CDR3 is TGTGCCAGCAGCTTGAGTATTAGCGGGGGAGTAAGGGACATTCAGTACTTC. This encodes CASSLSISGGVRDIQYF.

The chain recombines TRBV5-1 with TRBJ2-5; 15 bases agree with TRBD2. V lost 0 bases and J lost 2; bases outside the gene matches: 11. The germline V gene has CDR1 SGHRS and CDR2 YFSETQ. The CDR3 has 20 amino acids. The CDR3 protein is CASSLAEWTSGGGSQETQYF. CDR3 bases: TGCGCCAGCAGCTTGGCCGAATGGACTAGCGGGGGGGGATCACAAGAGACCCAGTACTTC. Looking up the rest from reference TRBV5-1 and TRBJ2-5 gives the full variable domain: KAGVTQTPRYLIKTRGQQVTLSCSPISGHRSVSWYQQTPGQGLQFLFEYFSETQRNKGNFPGRFSGRQFSNSRSEMNVSTLELGDSALYLCASSLAEWTSGGGSQETQYFGPGTRLLVL.

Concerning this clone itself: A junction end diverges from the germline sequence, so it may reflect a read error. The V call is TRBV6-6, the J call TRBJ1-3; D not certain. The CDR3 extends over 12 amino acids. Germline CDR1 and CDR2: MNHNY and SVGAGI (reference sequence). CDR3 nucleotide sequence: TGTGCCAGCCACAACTCTGGAGACACCATATATTTT. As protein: CASHNSGDTIYF.

Here the CDR3 reads CASSSLAGGPGEQFF. CDR3 DNA sequence: TGTGCCAGCAGTTCACTAGCGGGGGGGCCGGGGGAGCAGTTCTTC. V and J are TRBV11-3 and TRBJ2-1; TRBD2 matches 13 bases. CDR1 SGHNT and CDR2 YENEEA come from the germline V gene. V dropped 6 bases and J dropped 10; count of bases not matched to a gene: 9. The CDR3 extends over 15 amino acids.

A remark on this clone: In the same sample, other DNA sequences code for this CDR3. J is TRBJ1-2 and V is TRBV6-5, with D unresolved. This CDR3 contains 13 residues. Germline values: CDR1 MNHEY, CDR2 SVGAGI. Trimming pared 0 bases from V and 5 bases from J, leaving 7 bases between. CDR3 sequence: CASSYSRGYGYTF. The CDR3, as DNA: TGTGCCAGCAGTTACTCGAGAGGTTATGGCTACACCTTC.

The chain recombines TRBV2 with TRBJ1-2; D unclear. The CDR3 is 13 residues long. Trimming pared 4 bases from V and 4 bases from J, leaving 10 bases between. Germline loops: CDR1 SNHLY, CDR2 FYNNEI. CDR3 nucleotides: TGTGCCAGCAGTGGTCGAGGCAGCTATGGCTACACCTTC. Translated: CASSGRGSYGYTF.

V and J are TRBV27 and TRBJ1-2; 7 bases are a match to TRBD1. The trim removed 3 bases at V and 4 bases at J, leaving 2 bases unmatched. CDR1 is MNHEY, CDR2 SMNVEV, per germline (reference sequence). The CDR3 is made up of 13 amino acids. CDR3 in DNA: TGTGCCAGCAGTTTGACAGGGACCTATGGCTACACCTTC. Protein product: CASSLTGTYGYTF.

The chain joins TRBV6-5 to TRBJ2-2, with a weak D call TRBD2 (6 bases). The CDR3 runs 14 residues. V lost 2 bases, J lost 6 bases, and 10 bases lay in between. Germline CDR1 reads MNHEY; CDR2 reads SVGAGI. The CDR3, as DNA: TGTGCCAGCAGTTACCGGGGGTACGCCGGGGAGCTGTTTTTT. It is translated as CASSYRGYAGELFF.

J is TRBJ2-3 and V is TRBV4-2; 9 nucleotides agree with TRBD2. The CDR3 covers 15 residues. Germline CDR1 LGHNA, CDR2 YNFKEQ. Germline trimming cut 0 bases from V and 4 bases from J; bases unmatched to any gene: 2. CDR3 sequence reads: CASSQDRGGADTQYF. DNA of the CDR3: TGTGCCAGCAGCCAAGATCGCGGGGGGGCAGATACGCAGTATTTT.

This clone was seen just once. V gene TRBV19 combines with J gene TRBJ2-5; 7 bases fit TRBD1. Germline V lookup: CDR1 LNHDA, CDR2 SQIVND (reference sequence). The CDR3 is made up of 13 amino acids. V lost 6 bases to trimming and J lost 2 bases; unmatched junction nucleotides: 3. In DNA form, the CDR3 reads TGTGCCAGTAGCAGGGACAGTCAAGAGACCCAGTACTTC. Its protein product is CASSRDSQETQYF.

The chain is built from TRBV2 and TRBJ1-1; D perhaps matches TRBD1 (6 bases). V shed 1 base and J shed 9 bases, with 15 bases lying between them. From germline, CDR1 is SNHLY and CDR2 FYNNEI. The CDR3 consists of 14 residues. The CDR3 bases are TGTGCCAGCAGTGAAGATCGGCAGGGGCGCAAAGCTTTCTTT. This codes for CASSEDRQGRKAFF.

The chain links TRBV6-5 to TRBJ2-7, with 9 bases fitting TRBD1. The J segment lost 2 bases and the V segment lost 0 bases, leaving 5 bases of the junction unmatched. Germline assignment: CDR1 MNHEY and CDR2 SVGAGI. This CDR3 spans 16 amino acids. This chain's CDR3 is CASSYSPGQGPYEQYF. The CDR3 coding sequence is TGTGCCAGCAGTTACTCTCCGGGACAGGGCCCCTACGAGCAGTACTTC.

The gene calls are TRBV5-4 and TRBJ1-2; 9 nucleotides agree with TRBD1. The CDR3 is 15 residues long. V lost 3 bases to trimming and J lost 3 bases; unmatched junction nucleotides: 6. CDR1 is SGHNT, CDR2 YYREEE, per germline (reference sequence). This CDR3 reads CASSSRDRDYYGYTF. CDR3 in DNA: TGTGCCAGCAGCTCCCGGGACAGGGATTACTATGGCTACACCTTC.

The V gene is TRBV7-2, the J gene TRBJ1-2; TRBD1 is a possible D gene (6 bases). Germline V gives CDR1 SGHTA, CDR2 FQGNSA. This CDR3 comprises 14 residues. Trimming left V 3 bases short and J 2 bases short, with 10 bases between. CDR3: CASSLGGGNYGYTF. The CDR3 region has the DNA TGTGCCAGCAGCTTGGGAGGGGGGAACTATGGCTACACCTTC.